This TCR beta chain was identified during a study of cytomegalovirus exposure and HLA in healthy donors. In this sample, this clone turned up a few times. Its specificity is unknown. PCR used 60 Vbeta primers and 13 Jbeta primers. The protocol was immunoSEQ multiplex PCR, while the TCRdb copy is restricted to in-frame clones and leaves out a portion. Among 170,000 or so clones listed, approximately 80% were seen once. Study conclusions and caveats: Researchers had no immune exposure information except CMV serostatus available.

The sample consisted of PBMCs. The clonotype comes from a woman between 50 and 59 years old in good health and CMV-seropositive.

This CDR3 is CASSQSGLNRALSTEAFF. CDR3 DNA sequence: TGCGCCAGCAGCCAGTCTGGACTCAACAGGGCGTTGAGCACTGAAGCTTTCTTT. This sequence joins TRBV4-1 and TRBJ1-1, with D tentatively TRBD1 (6 bases). V lost 3 bases, J lost 4 bases, and 24 bases lay in between. This CDR3 is built from 18 residues. The germline CDR1 and CDR2 sequences are MGHRA and YSYEKL.